These 21 T cell receptor beta chains share one sample of origin, sequenced in a study of blood T cell repertoires in COVID-19. Sequencing used immunoSEQ multiplex PCR; TCRdb keeps in-frame clones, though not all of them. In the table there are some 310,000 clones, 90% of which are singletons. The sequencing input was peripheral blood. Receptors were obtained from a woman aged 25-40 years with COVID-19, enrolled during active disease.

The chain has TRBV12-5 and TRBJ2-3; 9 bases align to TRBD2. The CDR3 consists of 16 residues. V dropped 0 bases and J dropped 5; count of bases not matched to a gene: 6. Germline V gene lookup returns CDR1 LGHNT and CDR2 FRNRAP. The CDR3 DNA is TGTGCTAGTGGTTTGGTAGCGACTAGCGGCTTAGATACGCAGTATTTT. This gives the protein CASGLVATSGLDTQYF.

The V gene is TRBV27, the J gene TRBJ2-1; TRBD2 matches 7 bases. CDR3 length: 15 residues. CDR1 and CDR2 (germline): MNHEY, SMNVEV (reference sequence). V gave up 2 bases and J gave up 6 bases; unmatched junction bases: 7. In DNA form, the CDR3 reads TGTGCCAGCAGTTTAGGGGCTAGCGGATTCAATGAGCAGTTCTTC. Its translation is CASSLGASGFNEQFF.

The genes are TRBV5-1 and TRBJ1-1; perhaps TRBD1 as D (6 bases). The length of the CDR3 is 15 residues. In germline, CDR1 is SGHRS, CDR2 YFSETQ. V lost 3 bases to trimming and J lost 6 bases, with 18 bases between them. CDR3 coding DNA: TGCGCCAGCAGCTGGGAGTCAGGGGTTGGCGCTGAAGCTTTCTTT. It is translated as CASSWESGVGAEAFF.

The chain uses TRBV27 and TRBJ2-7; possibly TRBD1 for D (6 bases). The germline CDR1 and CDR2 sequences are MNHEY and SMNVEV (reference sequence). The CDR3 runs to 16 residues. With 5 bases removed from V and 3 bases from J, the gap between germline ends came to 20 bases. CDR3 residues: CASSGNPGTSLYEQYF. CDR3 nucleotides: TGTGCCAGCAGTGGAAACCCCGGGACATCGCTCTACGAGCAGTACTTC.

The chain uses TRBV7-2 and TRBJ1-2; the match to TRBD1 covers 7 bases. From germline, CDR1 is SGHTA and CDR2 FQGNSA. V lost 0 bases, J lost 6 bases, and 13 bases stayed unmatched. The CDR3 runs to 17 residues. The CDR3 DNA reads as TGTGCCAGCAGCTTAGCAGGGGGCGGTATTGCTATGAATGGCTACACCTTC. It specifies CASSLAGGGIAMNGYTF.

This clone appeared once. This same CDR3 is encoded by further DNA sequences in the sample. V is TRBV12-3 or TRBV12-4 and J is TRBJ1-2; D is unresolved. Trimming stripped 2 bases from V and 7 bases from J, with 5 bases between. The CDR3 covers 11 residues. The DNA of the CDR3 is TGTGCCAGCAGTTTACGGGGTGGCTACACCTTC. Its translation is CASSLRGGYTF.

This clone was counted a single time. This chain links TRBV10-3 with TRBJ1-3; D possibly corresponds to TRBD1 (5 bases). Germline loops: CDR1 ENHRY, CDR2 SYGVKD. The CDR3 has 14 amino acids. V lost 11 bases, J lost 4 bases, and 18 bases lay in between. In DNA form, the CDR3 reads TGTGCCGTGAGCAGGGAATTGGGAGGAAACACCATATATTTT. Protein: CAVSRELGGNTIYF.

The V and J genes are TRBV2 and TRBJ2-7; D not certain. The CDR3 consists of 14 residues. Germline V CDR1 and CDR2: SNHLY, FYNNEI. V lost 1 base to trimming and J lost 3 bases, with 10 bases between them. The CDR3 DNA sequence: TGTGCCAGCAGTGAAGACTTGAGAAGCTACGAGCAGTACTTC. This codes for CASSEDLRSYEQYF.

The chain recombines TRBV6-1 with TRBJ2-3, with 9 bases that match TRBD2. Per the germline V gene, CDR1 is MNHNS and CDR2 is SASEGT. The CDR3 sequence is 16 residues long. Trimming removed 3 bases from V and 1 base from J; junction bases left unmatched: 5. The CDR3 coding sequence is TGTGCCAGCAGTGAGGGCCGGACTAGCGGCACAGATACGCAGTATTTT. Translated, it gives CASSEGRTSGTDTQYF.

This chain joins TRBV7-2 and TRBJ1-1, with D tentatively TRBD1 (6 bases). Looked up from germline, CDR1 is SGHTA and CDR2 is FQGNSA. Trimming removed 5 bases from V and 0 bases from J, with 19 bases in between. CDR3 length equals 17 residues. DNA for the CDR3: TGTGCCAGCAGCATACGACGGGGGGGCTTGATGAACACTGAAGCTTTCTTT. This translates into CASSIRRGGLMNTEAFF. The full variable domain, with the rest looked up from reference TRBV7-2 and TRBJ1-1, is GAGVSQSPSNKVTEKGKDVELRCDPISGHTALYWYRQSLGQGLEFLIYFQGNSAPDKSGLPSDRFSAERTGGSVSTLTIQRTQQEDSAVYLCASSIRRGGLMNTEAFFGQGTRLTVV.

Note on this clone: The sample has other DNA sequences that encode this CDR3 too. The J gene is TRBJ1-3, the V gene TRBV5-1, with D possibly TRBD1 on 5 matching bases. CDR1 SGHRS and CDR2 YFSETQ come from the germline V gene. V lost 1 base and J 3 bases, leaving 8 bases between the germline ends. This CDR3 is 14 amino acids long. CDR3 amino acids: CASSLRGSGNTIYF. DNA of the CDR3: TGCGCCAGCAGCTTGAGGGGAAGTGGAAACACCATATATTTT.

The chain combines TRBV29-1 with TRBJ2-7; 12 bases fit TRBD2. CDR3 size: 14 residues. CDR1 and CDR2 from the germline V gene are SQVTM and ANQGSEA. After removal of 6 bases from V and 1 base from J, the junction contained 4 bases not matched to a gene. The DNA for the CDR3 is TGCAGCGTCAGACTAGCGGGGGCATCCTACGAGCAGTACTTC. It translates to CSVRLAGASYEQYF.

Here the CDR3 DNA reads TGTGCCAGCAGTCTGACAGGACGTTCCTCTGGAAACACCATATATTTT. Residues: CASSLTGRSSGNTIYF. V and J are TRBV28 and TRBJ1-3; D is perhaps TRBD1 (6 bases). This CDR3 has 16 residues. Germline V gene lookup returns CDR1 MDHEN and CDR2 SYDVKM. Between the trimmed V and J ends, which lost 5 bases and 0 bases, there was a span of 14 bases.

The chain recombines TRBV7-8 with TRBJ2-4, with a possible D match to TRBD2 (5 bases). Between the trimmed V and J ends, which lost 1 base and 8 bases, there was a span of 9 bases. Germline V lookup: CDR1 SGHVS, CDR2 FQNEAQ. The CDR3 length is 13 residues. As DNA, the CDR3 is TGTGCCAGCAGCTTAGGTTTGCGGGACATTCAGTACTTC. This gives the protein CASSLGLRDIQYF.

The chain carries TRBV24-1 and TRBJ2-1, with 7 bases fitting TRBD1. Germline V gene sequence: CDR1 KGHDR, CDR2 SFDVKD. The CDR3 runs 16 residues. Trimming removed 3 bases from V and 2 bases from J; junction bases left unmatched: 6. CDR3 protein: CATSDRQGRAYNEQFF. In DNA form, the CDR3 reads TGTGCCACCAGTGATCGACAGGGAAGGGCCTACAATGAGCAGTTCTTC.

This clone was seen a few times. The chain uses TRBV5-1 and TRBJ1-1, with D tentatively TRBD1 (6 bases). V gave up 4 bases and J gave up 5 bases, with 18 bases separating them. CDR1 and CDR2 from the germline V gene are SGHRS and YFSETQ. The CDR3 runs 15 residues. CDR3 region: CASSLEDRTKTEAFF. Here the CDR3 DNA reads TGCGCCAGCAGCCTGGAAGACAGGACGAAAACTGAAGCTTTCTTT.

V gene TRBV11-2 combines with J gene TRBJ2-7; 10 nucleotides agree with TRBD2. Germline trimming cut 2 bases from V and 6 bases from J; bases unmatched to any gene: 7. CDR1 and CDR2 from the germline V gene are SGHAT and FQNNGV. The CDR3 is 15 amino acids. The CDR3 here is CASSLSGLAGAEQYF. CDR3 bases: TGTGCCAGCAGCTTATCGGGGCTAGCGGGAGCCGAGCAGTACTTC. Full variable domain (outside the CDR3, taken from reference TRBV11-2 and TRBJ2-7): EAGVAQSPRYKIIEKRQSVAFWCNPISGHATLYWYQQILGQGPKLLIQFQNNGVVDDSQLPKDRFSAERLKGVDSTLKIQPAKLEDSAVYLCASSLSGLAGAEQYFGPGTRLTVT.

The rearrangement links TRBV5-4 to TRBJ2-7; 7 bases line up with TRBD1. Germline V CDR1 and CDR2: SGHNT, YYREEE (reference sequence). V was clipped by 2 bases and J by 5 bases; unmatched bases: 7. The CDR3 covers 14 residues. CDR3 sequence: CASSLGQVKDEQYF. The CDR3 DNA sequence: TGTGCCAGCAGCTTAGGACAGGTTAAAGACGAGCAGTACTTC. The full variable domain, with the rest looked up from reference TRBV5-4 and TRBJ2-7, is ETGVTQSPTHLIKTRGQQVTLRCSSQSGHNTVSWYQQALGQGPQFIFQYYREEENGRGNFPPRFSGLQFPNYSSELNVNALELDDSALYLCASSLGQVKDEQYFGPGTRLTVT.

This rearrangement joins TRBV6-5 to TRBJ1-1; no firm D call. This CDR3 is built from 14 residues. Germline V gene sequence: CDR1 MNHEY, CDR2 SVGAGI. Deletions cut 6 bases from V and 3 bases from J, with 14 bases between. The CDR3 DNA is TGTGCCAGCAGACTTTCGTCCGTTTACACTGAAGCTTTCTTT. As protein: CASRLSSVYTEAFF.

This clone is a singleton in its sample. V gene TRBV2 combines with J gene TRBJ1-4, with D possibly matching TRBD1 (5 bases). V was shortened by 6 bases and J by 2 bases, with 19 bases between the two germline ends. The CDR3 totals 17 residues. Per germline, CDR1 SNHLY and CDR2 FYNNEI. CDR3 DNA sequence: TGTGCCAGCAGGTTCCCCGGGACTCGGACGACTAATGAAAAACTGTTTTTT. The encoded protein is CASRFPGTRTTNEKLFF.

This clone showed up just a few times. The rearrangement joins TRBV5-6 to TRBJ2-3, with TRBD2 matching 12 bases. The CDR3 sequence is 18 residues long. Germline V CDR1 and CDR2: SGHDT, YYEEEE. Germline trimming cut 3 bases from V and 0 bases from J; bases unmatched to any gene: 8. The CDR3 DNA reads as TGTGCCAGCAGCTCGACTAGCGGGGGCCCTTCGAGCACAGATACGCAGTATTTT. Protein sequence: CASSSTSGGPSSTDTQYF.